The sequence of this T cell receptor beta chain was determined in a study of CD8+ T cells in alopecia areata. V dropped 6 bases and J dropped 4 bases, with 7 bases sitting between them. CDR3 size: 12 residues. Sequencing relied on a cDNA template that was reverse transcribed from extracted RNA. TCRdb's table, derived via immunoSEQ multiplex PCR, lists solely in-frame clones and lacks some. Of 100,000 to 150,000 clones in the sample, about 50% were seen once. CD4+ and CD8+ T cells were sorted from PBMCs. This sequence originates from a human donor with alopecia areata. The rearrangement uses TRBV23-1 and TRBJ2-1; D is uncertain. TRBV23-1 counts as an open reading frame of uncertain function. The sample taken for sequencing was NKG2D-low CD8+ T cells sorted from blood. For the CDR3, the DNA is TGCGCCAGCAGCGAGGAGTACAATGAGCAGTTCTTC. Residues: CASSEEYNEQFF.